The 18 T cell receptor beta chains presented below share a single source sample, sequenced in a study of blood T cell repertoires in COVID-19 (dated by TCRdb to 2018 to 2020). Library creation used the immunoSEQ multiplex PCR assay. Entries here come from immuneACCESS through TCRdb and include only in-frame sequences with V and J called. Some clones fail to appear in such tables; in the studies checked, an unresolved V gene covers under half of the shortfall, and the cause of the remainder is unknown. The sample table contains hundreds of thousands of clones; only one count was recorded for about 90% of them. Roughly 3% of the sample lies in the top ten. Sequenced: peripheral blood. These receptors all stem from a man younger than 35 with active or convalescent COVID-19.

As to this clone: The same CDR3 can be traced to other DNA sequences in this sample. The CDR3 here is CASSLGGGNQPQHF. CDR3 nucleotide sequence: TGTGCCAGCAGCTTAGGAGGCGGAAATCAGCCCCAGCATTTT. The rearrangement links TRBV7-9 to TRBJ1-5; D is ambiguous. Trimming pared 1 base from V and 4 bases from J, leaving 8 bases between. The CDR3 is 14 residues long. From germline, CDR1 is SEHNR and CDR2 FQNEAQ (reference sequence). Using reference TRBV7-9 and TRBJ1-5 for the parts outside the CDR3, the full variable domain is DTGVSQNPRHKITKRGQNVTFRCDPISEHNRLYWYRQTLGQGPEFLTYFQNEAQLEKSRLLSDRFSAERPKGSFSTLEIQRTEQGDSAMYLCASSLGGGNQPQHFGDGTRLSIL.

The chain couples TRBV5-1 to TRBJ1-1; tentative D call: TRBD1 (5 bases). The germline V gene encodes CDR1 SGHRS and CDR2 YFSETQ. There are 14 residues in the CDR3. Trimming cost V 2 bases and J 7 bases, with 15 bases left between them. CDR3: CASSFNSGSIEAFF. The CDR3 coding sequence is TGCGCCAGCAGCTTTAATTCAGGGTCGATTGAAGCTTTCTTT.

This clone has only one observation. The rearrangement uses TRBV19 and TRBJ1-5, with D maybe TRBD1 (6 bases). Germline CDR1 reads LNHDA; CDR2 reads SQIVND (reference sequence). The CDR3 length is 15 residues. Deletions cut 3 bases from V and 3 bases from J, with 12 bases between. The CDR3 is CASSMLDSDNQPQHF. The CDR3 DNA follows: TGTGCCAGTAGTATGCTGGACAGTGACAATCAGCCCCAGCATTTT.

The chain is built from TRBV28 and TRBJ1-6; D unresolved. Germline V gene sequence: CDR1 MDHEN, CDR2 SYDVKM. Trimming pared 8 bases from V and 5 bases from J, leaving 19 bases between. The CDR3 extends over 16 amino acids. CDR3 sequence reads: CASLPPIGRNNSPLHF. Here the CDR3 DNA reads TGTGCCAGCCTGCCCCCCATCGGTCGAAATAATTCACCCCTCCACTTT. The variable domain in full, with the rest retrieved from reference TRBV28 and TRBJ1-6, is DVKVTQSSRYLVKRTGEKVFLECVQDMDHENMFWYRQDPGLGLRLIYFSYDVKMKEKGDIPEGYSVSREKKERFSLILESASTNQTSMYLCASLPPIGRNNSPLHFGNGTRLTVT.

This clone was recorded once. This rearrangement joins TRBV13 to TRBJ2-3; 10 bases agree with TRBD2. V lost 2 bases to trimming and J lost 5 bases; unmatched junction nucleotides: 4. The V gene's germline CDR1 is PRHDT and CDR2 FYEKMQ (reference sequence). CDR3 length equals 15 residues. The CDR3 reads CASSLLAGVRDTQYF. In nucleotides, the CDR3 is TGTGCCAGCAGCTTACTAGCGGGAGTTCGAGATACGCAGTATTTT.

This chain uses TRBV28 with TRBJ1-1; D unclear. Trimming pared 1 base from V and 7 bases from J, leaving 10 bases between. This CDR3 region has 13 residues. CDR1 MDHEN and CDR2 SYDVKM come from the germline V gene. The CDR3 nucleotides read TGTGCCAGCAGTTTATTGCGGGGTAATGAAGCTTTCTTT. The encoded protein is CASSLLRGNEAFF.

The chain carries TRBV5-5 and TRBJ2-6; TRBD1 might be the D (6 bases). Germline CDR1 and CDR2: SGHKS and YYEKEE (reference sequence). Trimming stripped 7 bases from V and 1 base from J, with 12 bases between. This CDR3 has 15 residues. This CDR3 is CASGGHGSGANVLTF. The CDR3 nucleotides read TGTGCCAGCGGGGGCCACGGTTCTGGGGCCAACGTCCTGACTTTC.

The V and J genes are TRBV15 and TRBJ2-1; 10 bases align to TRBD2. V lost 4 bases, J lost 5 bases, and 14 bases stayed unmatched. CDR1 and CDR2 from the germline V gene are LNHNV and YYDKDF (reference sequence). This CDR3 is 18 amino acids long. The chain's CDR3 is CATSTYPITSGADNEQFF. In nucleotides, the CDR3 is TGTGCCACCAGCACTTACCCGATTACTAGCGGGGCGGACAATGAGCAGTTCTTC. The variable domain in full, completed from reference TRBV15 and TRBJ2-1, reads DAMVIQNPRYQVTQFGKPVTLSCSQTLNHNVMYWYQQKSSQAPKLLFHYYDKDFNNEADTPDNFQSRRPNTSFCFLDIRSPGLGDTAMYLCATSTYPITSGADNEQFFGPGTRLTVL.

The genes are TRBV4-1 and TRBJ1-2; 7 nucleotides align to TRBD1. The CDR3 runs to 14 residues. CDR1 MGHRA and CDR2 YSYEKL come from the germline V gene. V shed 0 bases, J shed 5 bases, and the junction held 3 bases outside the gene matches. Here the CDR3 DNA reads TGCGCCAGCAGCCAAGAGGGACAGACTTATGGCTACACCTTC. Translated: CASSQEGQTYGYTF.

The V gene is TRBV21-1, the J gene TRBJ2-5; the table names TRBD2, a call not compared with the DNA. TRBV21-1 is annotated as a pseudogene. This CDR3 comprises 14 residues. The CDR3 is CARTRASEQETQYF. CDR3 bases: TGTGCCAGAACAAGAGCTAGCGAACAAGAGACCCAGTACTTC.

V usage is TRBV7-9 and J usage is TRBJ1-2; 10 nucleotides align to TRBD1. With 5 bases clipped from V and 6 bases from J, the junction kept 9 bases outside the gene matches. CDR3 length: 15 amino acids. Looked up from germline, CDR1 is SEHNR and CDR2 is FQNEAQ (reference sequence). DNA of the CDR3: TGTGCCAGCAGCGAAAGCGACAGGGGGCTTAATGGCTACACCTTC. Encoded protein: CASSESDRGLNGYTF.

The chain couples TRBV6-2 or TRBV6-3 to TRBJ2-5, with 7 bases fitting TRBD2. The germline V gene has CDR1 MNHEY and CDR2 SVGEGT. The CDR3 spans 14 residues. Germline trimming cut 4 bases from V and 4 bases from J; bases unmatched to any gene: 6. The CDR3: CASSLIGGGETQYF. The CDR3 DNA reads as TGTGCCAGCAGTTTAATTGGCGGGGGAGAGACCCAGTACTTC.

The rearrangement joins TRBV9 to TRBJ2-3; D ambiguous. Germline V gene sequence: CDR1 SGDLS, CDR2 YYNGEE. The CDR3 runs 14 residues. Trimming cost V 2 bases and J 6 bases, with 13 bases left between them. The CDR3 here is CASSVASRMDTQYF. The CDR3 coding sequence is TGTGCCAGCAGCGTGGCTTCACGCATGGATACGCAGTATTTT.

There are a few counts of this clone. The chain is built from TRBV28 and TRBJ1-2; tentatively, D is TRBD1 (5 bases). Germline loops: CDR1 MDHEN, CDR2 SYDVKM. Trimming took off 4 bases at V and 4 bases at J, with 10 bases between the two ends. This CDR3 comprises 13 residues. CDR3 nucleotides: TGTGCCAGCAGTTCCCGACAGCTCTATGGCTACACCTTC. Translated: CASSSRQLYGYTF.

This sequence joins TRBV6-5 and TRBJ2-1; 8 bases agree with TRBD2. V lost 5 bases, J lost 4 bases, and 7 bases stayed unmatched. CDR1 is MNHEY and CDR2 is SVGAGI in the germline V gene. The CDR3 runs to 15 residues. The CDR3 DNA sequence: TGTGCCAGCAGTCCCAGCGGGGGCGAGTACAATGAGCAGTTCTTC. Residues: CASSPSGGEYNEQFF.

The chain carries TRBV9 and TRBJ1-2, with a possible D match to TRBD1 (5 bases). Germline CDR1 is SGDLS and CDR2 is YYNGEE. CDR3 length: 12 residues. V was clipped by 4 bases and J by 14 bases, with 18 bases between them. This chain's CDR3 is CASSRGTPELTF. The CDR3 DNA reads TGTGCCAGCAGCCGGGGGACCCCTGAGCTTACCTTC.

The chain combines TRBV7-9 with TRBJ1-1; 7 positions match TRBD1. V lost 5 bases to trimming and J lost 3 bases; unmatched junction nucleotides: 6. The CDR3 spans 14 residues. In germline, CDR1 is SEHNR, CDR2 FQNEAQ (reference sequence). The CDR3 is CASSAGQLDTEAFF. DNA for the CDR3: TGTGCCAGCAGCGCGGGACAGCTGGACACTGAAGCTTTCTTT.

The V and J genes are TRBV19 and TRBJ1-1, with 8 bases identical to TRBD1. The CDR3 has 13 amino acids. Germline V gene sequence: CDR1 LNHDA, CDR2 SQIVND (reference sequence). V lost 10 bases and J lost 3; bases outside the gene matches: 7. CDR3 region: CATRDRGYTEAFF. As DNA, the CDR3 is TGTGCCACGAGAGACAGGGGATACACTGAAGCTTTCTTT.